This entry lists 12 T cell receptor beta chains sequenced from one sample in a study of shared clonotypes between healthy human individuals. Sequenced by immunoSEQ multiplex PCR; TCRdb stores in-frame clones only, minus some. The profile shows hundreds of thousands of clones, almost 97% of them singletons. The material sequenced was naive CD4+ T cells sorted from blood. Subset of the sample: CD45RA+ positively selected. The receptors were gathered from a woman aged 30 to 39 in good health.

This rearrangement joins TRBV2 to TRBJ2-2; weak D call: TRBD1 (6 bases). The V end lost 9 bases, the J end lost 3 bases, and 14 bases lay between the germline ends. From germline, CDR1 is SNHLY and CDR2 FYNNEI. This CDR3 is 14 amino acids long. Written as DNA, the CDR3 is TGTGCCAGTGACAGGACGATGGACACCGGGGAGCTGTTTTTT. Its translation is CASDRTMDTGELFF.

This clone was counted a single time. This chain joins TRBV10-3 and TRBJ2-7, with D possibly being TRBD1 or TRBD2 (5 bases each). Germline CDR1 and CDR2: ENHRY and SYGVKD. The CDR3 length is 15 residues. V was shortened by 3 bases and J by 0 bases, with 12 bases between the two germline ends. The CDR3 loop reads CAISDPGRSSYEQYF. The CDR3 DNA sequence: TGTGCCATCAGTGATCCGGGACGGAGCTCCTACGAGCAGTACTTC.

The chain has TRBV11-1 and TRBJ2-7; no firm D call. Germline loops: CDR1 SGHAT, CDR2 FQDESV (reference sequence). The CDR3 spans 11 residues. V dropped 5 bases and J dropped 3 bases, with 5 bases sitting between them. CDR3 sequence: CASSRVYEQYF. The CDR3 DNA follows: TGTGCCAGCAGCCGGGTCTACGAGCAGTACTTC.

The rearrangement links TRBV7-2 to TRBJ1-1; a weak D match, TRBD1 (5 bases). Trimming left V 3 bases short and J 5 bases short, with 13 bases between. The CDR3 covers 14 residues. Per the germline V gene, CDR1 is SGHTA and CDR2 is FQGNSA. The CDR3 loop reads CASSLQGSGTEAFF. Written as DNA, the CDR3 is TGTGCCAGCAGCTTGCAGGGTTCGGGGACTGAAGCTTTCTTT.

V usage is TRBV2 and J usage is TRBJ1-4; 7 nucleotides line up with TRBD1. The germline CDR1 and CDR2 sequences are SNHLY and FYNNEI. Trimming at V came to 7 bases and at J to 8 bases, leaving 13 bases not matched to a gene. The length of the CDR3 is 15 residues. CDR3 amino acids: CASNSDRANREKLFF. CDR3 coding DNA: TGTGCCAGCAACTCCGACAGGGCCAATAGAGAAAAACTGTTTTTT.

The chain employs TRBV7-2 and TRBJ2-2, with D tentatively TRBD2 (5 bases). V gave up 5 bases and J gave up 6 bases, with 16 bases separating them. There are 15 residues in the CDR3. The germline CDR1 and CDR2 sequences are SGHTA and FQGNSA. The DNA of the CDR3 is TGTGCCAGCAGCAAAACAACCCTAGCCTCCGGGGAGCTGTTTTTT. This sequence encodes CASSKTTLASGELFF.

V usage is TRBV7-2 and J usage is TRBJ2-5; D not resolved. Germline loops: CDR1 SGHTA, CDR2 FQGNSA. This CDR3 comprises 13 residues. The V and J ends lost 5 bases and 5 bases respectively, with 12 bases between them. The CDR3 region is CASSQNGGETQYF. DNA of the CDR3: TGTGCCAGCAGCCAAAATGGTGGGGAGACCCAGTACTTC.

The gene calls are TRBV28 and TRBJ1-6; the D gene is possibly TRBD1 (6 bases). Germline V gives CDR1 MDHEN, CDR2 SYDVKM. CDR3 size: 15 residues. V gave up 3 bases and J gave up 7 bases, with 13 bases separating them. CDR3 DNA sequence: TGTGCCAGCAGTTTTTTACACAGGGACAATTCACCCCTCCACTTT. It codes for CASSFLHRDNSPLHF. Full variable domain (rest looked up from reference TRBV28 and TRBJ1-6): DVKVTQSSRYLVKRTGEKVFLECVQDMDHENMFWYRQDPGLGLRLIYFSYDVKMKEKGDIPEGYSVSREKKERFSLILESASTNQTSMYLCASSFLHRDNSPLHFGNGTRLTVT.

The rearrangement links TRBV10-2 to TRBJ2-1, with D unresolved. Germline V gene data show CDR1 as WSHSY and CDR2 as SAAADI. V was clipped by 6 bases and J by 4 bases, with 13 bases between them. The CDR3 totals 14 residues. In DNA form, the CDR3 reads TGCGCCAGCAGCTCAGGTCAGCAATACAATGAGCAGTTCTTC. Translating it yields CASSSGQQYNEQFF.

V and J are TRBV7-9 and TRBJ2-6; 9 nucleotides line up with TRBD1. Germline V gene sequence: CDR1 SEHNR, CDR2 FQNEAQ (reference sequence). The CDR3 loop spans 19 amino acids. The V segment lost 5 bases and the J segment 3 bases; nucleotides outside the gene matches: 14. The CDR3 loop is CASSLPLDRGLIGANVLTF. CDR3 in DNA: TGTGCCAGCAGCCTCCCTTTGGACAGGGGCCTCATTGGGGCCAACGTCCTGACTTTC.

V and J are TRBV7-9 and TRBJ1-2; 8 nucleotides line up with TRBD1. Germline CDR1 is SEHNR and CDR2 is FQNEAQ (reference sequence). The CDR3 loop spans 14 amino acids. V lost 4 bases, J lost 3 bases, and 4 bases stayed unmatched. CDR3 in DNA: TGTGCCAGCAGCTGGGACAGGTCGGACTATGGCTACACCTTC. Residues: CASSWDRSDYGYTF.

V gene TRBV2 combines with J gene TRBJ2-4; D gene uncertain. Trimming removed 8 bases from V and 1 base from J, with 12 bases in between. The CDR3 totals 14 residues. The germline V gene has CDR1 SNHLY and CDR2 FYNNEI. The DNA for the CDR3 is TGTGCCAGCGTAGCCCCCCCGGCCAAAAACATTCAGTACTTC. The encoded protein is CASVAPPAKNIQYF.